This entry is about one T cell receptor (beta chain). Its antigen is not identified. The CDR3 covers 16 residues. J gave up 3 bases and V 1 base, and 3 bases lay outside the gene matches. The germline V gene has CDR1 SEHNR and CDR2 FQNEAQ (reference sequence). This entry comes from a study of a mutant IDH1 vaccine in newly diagnosed glioma. Whole-study context: Most patients had radiochemotherapy with temozolomide before enrollment; others had one alone. General study findings and limits: Immune responses arising from the vaccine appeared in about 93% of patients.

Sequencing used immunoSEQ multiplex PCR; TCRdb keeps in-frame clones, though not all of them. In the table there are about 25,000 clones, 77% of which are singletons. Noted time point: week 5, during vaccination. Vaccination comprised doses that each held 300 ug of mutant IDH1 20-mer peptide, plus topical imiquimod. This clonotype originated in a middle-aged man with glioma. Sample: PBMCs, taken from a glioma patient whose treatment included an IDH1 peptide vaccine. This chain joins TRBV7-9 and TRBJ2-1; TRBD2 aligns across 10 bases. In DNA, the CDR3 is TGTGCCAGCAGCTTAGGAGCGGGAGGGCTCTACAATGAGCAGTTCTTC. Protein sequence: CASSLGAGGLYNEQFF.